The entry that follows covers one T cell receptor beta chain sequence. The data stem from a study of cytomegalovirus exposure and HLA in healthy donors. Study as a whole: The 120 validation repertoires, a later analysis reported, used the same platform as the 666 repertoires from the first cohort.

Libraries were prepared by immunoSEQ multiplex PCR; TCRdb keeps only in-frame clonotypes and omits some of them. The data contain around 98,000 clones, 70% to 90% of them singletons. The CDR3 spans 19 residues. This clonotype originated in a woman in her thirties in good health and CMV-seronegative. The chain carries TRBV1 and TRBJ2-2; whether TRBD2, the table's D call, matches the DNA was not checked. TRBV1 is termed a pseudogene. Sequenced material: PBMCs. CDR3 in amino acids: CTSSQSLAGDCGNTGELFF. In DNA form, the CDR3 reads TGCACCAGCAGCCAATCACTAGCGGGAGATTGCGGGAACACCGGGGAGCTGTTTTTT.